Sequencing of this TCR beta chain was carried out in a study of CD8+ T cells in alopecia areata. The overall study: The study gave treated patients oral tofacitinib at 5 to 10 mg twice daily.

The authors extracted RNA and reverse transcribed it into cDNA as the sequencing template. The method was immunoSEQ multiplex PCR; TCRdb's version includes in-frame clones alone and lacks a portion of them. Of 150,000 to 200,000 clones listed, about three fifths were seen once; the top ten hold approximately 1%. V gave up 1 base and J gave up 2 bases, with 2 bases separating them. CDR1 and CDR2 (germline): SNHLY, FYNNEI. This CDR3 spans 12 amino acids. Treatment defined: oral pan-JAK inhibitor, 5-10 mg twice daily. The receptor comes from a human donor with alopecia areata. The sample consisted of CD4+ T cells sorted from blood, taken at week 24, from a patient treated with tofacitinib. The chain carries TRBV2 and TRBJ2-5, with D hard to call. CDR3 in amino acids: CASSEGQETQYF. The CDR3 bases are TGTGCCAGCAGTGAAGGTCAAGAGACCCAGTACTTC.